The clone carrying this T cell receptor (beta chain) was detected a few times. Its antigen remains unknown. These data are taken from a study of identical twins. Germline values: CDR1 MNHEY, CDR2 SMNVEV (reference sequence). The CDR3 is 14 amino acids. V lost 0 bases to trimming and J lost 7 bases, with 10 bases between them. A universal primer site was created by template switching, with the cDNA bearing unique molecular identifiers. TCRdb recomputed calls from the 5' RACE reads with MiXCR, one row per CDR3 protein. In the table there are 300,000 to 400,000 distinct CDR3 sequences, 9% to 15% of which are singletons. General study findings and limits: With abundant cord blood beta clonotypes, insertions were fewer; memory repertoires showed no such pattern. Modelling underestimated the level of out-of-frame TCR alpha sharing observed in monozygotic twins. Twins showed weaker excess sharing in their beta out-of-frame sequences.

The sample was also linked to a second study, of yellow fever vaccine responses in identical twins.

The receptor was isolated from a woman younger than 30 in good health. The chain uses TRBV27 and TRBJ2-1, with unresolved D. The sample comprised CD8+ T cells sorted from blood. In DNA form, the CDR3 reads TGTGCCAGCAGTTTATCGGCAACGGTGAATGAGCAGTTCTTC. Encoded protein: CASSLSATVNEQFF.